This is a list of T cell receptor beta chains from one sample in a study of beta chain features in type 1 diabetes. Here immunoSEQ multiplex PCR was the method, and the copy in TCRdb shows in-frame clones only, minus some. The sample has roughly 610,000 clones; around a sixth are singletons. Sequenced: naive CD4+ T cells from blood. The receptors here all came from a man aged 18 to 29 in good health. Both conserved end residues are part of each CDR3.

CDR3 protein: CASKPAGLGSTNEQFF
CDR3 length: 16
V gene: TRBV28
J gene: TRBJ2-1

CDR3 protein: CASSPTGGGQPQHF
CDR3 length: 14
V gene: TRBV5-1
J gene: TRBJ1-5

CDR3 protein: CASSLAGEDPSGYTF
CDR3 length: 15
V gene: TRBV7-2
J gene: TRBJ1-2

CDR3 protein: CASSLNRPDEQYF
CDR3 length: 13
V gene: TRBV28
J gene: TRBJ2-7

CDR3 protein: CASGLQGASTEAFF
CDR3 length: 14
V gene: TRBV12-5
J gene: TRBJ1-1

CDR3 protein: CSVETGSGHTEAFF
CDR3 length: 14
V gene: TRBV29-1
J gene: TRBJ1-1

CDR3 protein: CASSQGSGAGVRETQYF
CDR3 length: 17
V gene: TRBV4-3
J gene: TRBJ2-5

CDR3 protein: CASSFRNQPQHF
CDR3 length: 12
V gene: TRBV7-9
J gene: TRBJ1-5

CDR3 protein: CASSPPGSEETQYF
CDR3 length: 14
V gene: TRBV18
J gene: TRBJ2-5

CDR3 protein: CASSKDHRVWRIPSGEQYF
CDR3 length: 19
V gene: TRBV21-1
J gene: TRBJ2-7

CDR3 protein: CASRFGGLAGQYF
CDR3 length: 13
V gene: TRBV28
J gene: TRBJ2-3

CDR3 protein: CASSSGTAGELFF
CDR3 length: 13
V gene: TRBV7-8
J gene: TRBJ2-2

CDR3 protein: CASSQPSGSNEQFF
CDR3 length: 14
V gene: TRBV7-3
J gene: TRBJ2-1

CDR3 protein: CASNRGNTIGDEQFF
CDR3 length: 15
V gene: TRBV9
J gene: TRBJ2-1

CDR3 protein: CAVSPGLAGAGRRDEQYF
CDR3 length: 18
V gene: TRBV10-3
J gene: TRBJ2-7

CDR3 protein: CASSLEGTVNTEAFF
CDR3 length: 15
V gene: TRBV7-9
J gene: TRBJ1-1

CDR3 protein: CASTNRGGFETQYF
CDR3 length: 14
V gene: TRBV19
J gene: TRBJ2-5

CDR3 protein: CASSRDRLNTEAFF
CDR3 length: 14
V gene: TRBV7-9
J gene: TRBJ1-1

CDR3 protein: CASSPGQGVTGELFF
CDR3 length: 15
V gene: TRBV9
J gene: TRBJ2-2

CDR3 protein: CAWGLNTGELFF
CDR3 length: 12
V gene: TRBV30
J gene: TRBJ2-2

CDR3 protein: CATGQVKAYEQYF
CDR3 length: 13
V gene: TRBV28
J gene: TRBJ2-7

CDR3 protein: CASSPGTMKVSMQFF
CDR3 length: 15
V gene: TRBV7-9
J gene: TRBJ2-1

CDR3 protein: CASSLRTSGSTDTQYF
CDR3 length: 16
V gene: TRBV7-9
J gene: TRBJ2-3

CDR3 protein: CATSRSTGRTNEKLFF
CDR3 length: 16
V gene: TRBV15
J gene: TRBJ1-4

CDR3 protein: CASSQASPWGANHSPLHF
CDR3 length: 18
V gene: TRBV4-2
J gene: TRBJ1-6

CDR3 protein: CASSAPGGANVLTF
CDR3 length: 14
V gene: TRBV9
J gene: TRBJ2-6

CDR3 protein: CASSLVGDSYEQYF
CDR3 length: 14
V gene: TRBV7-9
J gene: TRBJ2-7

CDR3 protein: CASSRTLTYEQYF
CDR3 length: 13
V gene: TRBV4-3
J gene: TRBJ2-7